This TCR beta chain is drawn from a study of OX40 agonist ivuxolimab in advanced cancers. Repertoires were generated with immunoSEQ multiplex PCR, while TCRdb's copy carries only in-frame clones and drops some. The sample records approximately 87,000 clones, 91% being singletons. V gave up 0 bases and J gave up 4 bases, with 9 bases separating them. The germline CDR1 and CDR2 sequences are LNHNV and YYDKDF (reference sequence). The CDR3 is made up of 15 amino acids. As for this clone: Its target is not known.

Findings and limits, study-wide: Expanded peripheral T-cell antigen specificity went undetermined.

Sequences were derived from CD4+ or CD8+ T cells sorted from blood, sampled in a trial of the OX40 agonist ivuxolimab. The rearrangement links TRBV15 to TRBJ1-4; D is uncertain. The receptor was derived from an adult with an advanced solid tumor such as melanoma, head and neck, liver or kidney cancer. The chain's CDR3 is CATSREQPLNEKLFF. Here the CDR3 DNA reads TGTGCCACCAGCAGAGAACAGCCCCTTAATGAAAAACTGTTTTTT.